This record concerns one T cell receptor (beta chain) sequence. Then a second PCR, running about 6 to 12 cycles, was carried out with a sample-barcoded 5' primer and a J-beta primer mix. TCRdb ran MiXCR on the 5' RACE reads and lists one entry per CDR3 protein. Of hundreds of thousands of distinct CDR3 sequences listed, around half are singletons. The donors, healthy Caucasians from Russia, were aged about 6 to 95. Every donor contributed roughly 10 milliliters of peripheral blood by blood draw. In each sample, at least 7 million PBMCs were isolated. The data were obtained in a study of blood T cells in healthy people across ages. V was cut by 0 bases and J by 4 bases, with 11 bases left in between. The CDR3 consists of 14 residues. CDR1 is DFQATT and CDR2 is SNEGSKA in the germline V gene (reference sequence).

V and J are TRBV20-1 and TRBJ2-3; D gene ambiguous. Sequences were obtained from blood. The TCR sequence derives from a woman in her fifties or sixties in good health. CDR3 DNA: TGCAGTGCTAGAGACCGGTCTAGACCAGATACGCAGTATTTT. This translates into CSARDRSRPDTQYF.